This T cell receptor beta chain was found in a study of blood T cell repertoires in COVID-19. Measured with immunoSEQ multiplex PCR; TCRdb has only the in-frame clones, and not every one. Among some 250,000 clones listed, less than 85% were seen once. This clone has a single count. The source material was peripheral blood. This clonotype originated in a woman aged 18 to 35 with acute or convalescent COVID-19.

CDR3: CASSEGAGTETYEQYF. The CDR3 region has the DNA TGTGCCAGCAGTGAAGGGGCCGGGACAGAAACCTACGAGCAGTACTTC. The rearrangement joins TRBV6-1 to TRBJ2-7, with TRBD1 matching over 7 bases. V lost 1 base, J lost 2 bases, and 8 bases stayed unmatched. CDR1 MNHNS and CDR2 SASEGT come from the germline V gene. The length of the CDR3 is 16 residues.